This T cell receptor beta chain originates from a study of T-cell memory formation after mild COVID-19. Across the study: TCR clusters mostly belonged to single donors. Study-wide findings and caveats: Balance between CD4 and CD8 was seen in clones contracting day 15 to 85, and a CD4+ lean was seen in later expanders.

Between the trimmed V and J ends, which lost 5 bases and 6 bases, there was a span of 10 bases. The CDR3 length is 13 residues. CDR1 is LGHDT, CDR2 YNNKEL, per germline (reference sequence). TCRdb reprocessed the 5' RACE reads via MiXCR and lists one record per CDR3 protein. The sample shows 400,000 or so distinct CDR3 sequences, roughly 20% of them seen only once. This clonotype has just a few counts. Antigen unknown. Material for sequencing was PBMCs or a T cell subset sorted from them (not recorded which). The receptor was isolated from an adult woman who had mild COVID-19 (a few samples of this study predate the infection). Cell type and time point are not known. The chain joins TRBV3-1 to TRBJ2-2, with D possibly being TRBD2 (5 bases). CDR3 DNA sequence: TGTGCCAGCAGCGCCTCCGGGGCCGGGGAGCTGTTTTTT. It codes for CASSASGAGELFF.